The 32 T cell receptor beta chains given below trace back to one sample, sequenced in a study of T cells after yellow fever vaccination (dated by TCRdb to between 2018 and 2020). Library creation used 5' RACE. The listed sequencing device is Illumina HiSeq 2500. TCRdb ran its own pipeline on the public reads, namely fastp trimming at Q25 and MiXCR clone calling, and kept in-frame beta chains. For every CDR3 protein sequence, its rows merge into one entry that carries the most common genes and DNA. The sample records hundreds of thousands of distinct CDR3 sequences, more than 9% of which are singletons. The ten top clones hold about 15% of the sample. Read against the paper, the sample's treatment or condition label means: live attenuated yellow fever vaccine strain. Here the sequenced sample was PBMCs, taken on the day of the yellow fever booster vaccination. Receptors were obtained from a man between 25 and 39 years old who received the YFV17D yellow fever vaccine.

The rearrangement links TRBV30 to TRBJ1-5; D gene uncertain. Trimming removed 0 bases from V and 3 bases from J, with 6 bases in between. Per germline, CDR1 GTSNPN and CDR2 SVGIG (reference sequence). CDR3 length: 13 amino acids. CDR3 residues: CAWSVGLNQPQHF. The CDR3 DNA reads as TGTGCCTGGAGTGTAGGGCTCAATCAGCCCCAGCATTTT. The full variable domain, rest sourced from reference TRBV30 and TRBJ1-5, is SQTIHQWPATLVQPVGSPLSLECTVEGTSNPNLYWYRQAAGRGLQLLFYSVGIGQISSEVPQNLSASRPQDRQFILSSKKLLLSDSGFYLCAWSVGLNQPQHFGDGTRLSIL.

The table lists this clonotype with many counts. This rearrangement joins TRBV12-3 or TRBV12-4 to TRBJ2-1; TRBD2 is a possible D gene (6 bases). The CDR3 extends over 17 amino acids. Between the trimmed V and J ends, which lost 5 bases and 8 bases, there was a span of 25 bases. The CDR3 spells CASSPTRDLFSADEQFF. DNA for the CDR3: TGTGCCAGCAGTCCAACCCGGGACTTATTCTCTGCCGATGAGCAGTTCTTC.

V is TRBV11-3 and J is TRBJ2-1, with TRBD2 identical over 7 bases. The germline V gene has CDR1 SGHNT and CDR2 YENEEA. This CDR3 comprises 12 residues. Unmatched junction bases numbered 2, after V lost 5 bases and J lost 7 bases. The CDR3 loop is CASSISGNEQFF. CDR3 coding DNA: TGTGCCAGCAGCATTAGCGGGAATGAGCAGTTCTTC. Full variable domain (remainder filled in from reference TRBV11-3 and TRBJ2-1): EAGVVQSPRYKIIEKKQPVAFWCNPISGHNTLYWYLQNLGQGPELLIRYENEEAVDDSQLPKDRFSAERLKGVDSTLKIQPAELGDSAVYLCASSISGNEQFFGPGTRLTVL.

This rearrangement joins TRBV6-5 to TRBJ2-7; TRBD2 matches 7 bases. The CDR3 consists of 16 residues. Trimming cost V 0 bases and J 3 bases; bases outside gene matches: 8. CDR1 is MNHEY, CDR2 SVGAGI, per germline. The CDR3 DNA follows: TGTGCCAGCAGTTACTCGCCCGGGGGGAGCTACTACGAGCAGTACTTC. This encodes CASSYSPGGSYYEQYF.

The chain has TRBV20-1 and TRBJ2-5; possibly TRBD1 for D (6 bases). CDR1 is DFQATT and CDR2 is SNEGSKA in the germline V gene (reference sequence). The CDR3 covers 13 residues. V lost 0 bases and J lost 2, with 7 bases in between. Here the CDR3 reads CSAREDSQETQYF. In DNA form, the CDR3 reads TGCAGTGCTAGAGAGGACAGTCAAGAGACCCAGTACTTC.

The chain joins TRBV10-3 to TRBJ2-3; 8 bases are a match to TRBD2. The CDR3 extends over 17 amino acids. Looked up from germline, CDR1 is ENHRY and CDR2 is SYGVKD. V dropped 2 bases and J dropped 7; count of bases not matched to a gene: 14. The CDR3 DNA reads as TGTGCCATCAGTGAGAACCCGGTTGGAGCGGGAGTGCATACGCAGTATTTT. Translated, it gives CAISENPVGAGVHTQYF.

This clonotype appeared a few times. The chain employs TRBV5-1 and TRBJ2-3; 10 nucleotides line up with TRBD2. Germline V gives CDR1 SGHRS, CDR2 YFSETQ. There are 15 residues in the CDR3. With 0 bases clipped from V and 5 bases from J, the junction kept 3 bases outside the gene matches. CDR3 residues: CASSLETSGKDTQYF. As DNA, the CDR3 is TGCGCCAGCAGCTTGGAAACTAGCGGGAAAGATACGCAGTATTTT.

The chain links TRBV7-9 to TRBJ2-7; TRBD2 aligns across 7 bases. CDR3 size: 13 residues. Germline CDR1 is SEHNR and CDR2 is FQNEAQ (reference sequence). With 5 bases clipped from V and 11 bases from J, the junction kept 12 bases outside the gene matches. The CDR3 protein is CASSLLAGSSEYF. The DNA for the CDR3 is TGTGCCAGCAGCCTCTTAGCGGGCAGTAGTGAGTACTTC.

This clonotype was recorded at least ten times. This chain links TRBV5-1 with TRBJ2-2; 10 nucleotides line up with TRBD1. V lost 7 bases and J lost 3; bases outside the gene matches: 6. The CDR3 length is 15 residues. Germline CDR1 is SGHRS and CDR2 is YFSETQ. This CDR3 reads CASGPGTGDTGELFF. CDR3 DNA sequence: TGCGCCAGCGGACCCGGGACAGGGGACACCGGGGAGCTGTTTTTT.

This chain uses TRBV11-3 with TRBJ1-1; 8 nucleotides align to TRBD1. The CDR3 runs to 13 residues. The junction had 5 bases not matched to a gene; V was cut back by 5 bases and J by 6 bases. CDR1 is SGHNT, CDR2 YENEEA, per germline. CDR3 protein: CASSPQGASEAFF. In DNA, the CDR3 is TGTGCCAGCAGCCCCCAGGGGGCTTCTGAAGCTTTCTTT.

V and J are TRBV12-3 or TRBV12-4 and TRBJ2-7, with D perhaps matching TRBD1 or TRBD2 (5 bases each). The CDR3 extends over 15 amino acids. The V gene lost 4 bases and the J gene lost 5 bases, with 18 bases spanning the gap. CDR3 in DNA: TGTGCCAGCAGTTCTCCGGGACCCACCGCGGACGAGCAGTACTTC. It yields the protein CASSSPGPTADEQYF.

This chain uses TRBV5-5 with TRBJ2-7; tentative D call: TRBD1 (5 bases). V lost 6 bases and J 0 bases, leaving 10 bases between the germline ends. Germline CDR1 reads SGHKS; CDR2 reads YYEKEE (reference sequence). This CDR3 is 13 amino acids long. The CDR3 loop reads CASIPDNSYEQYF. CDR3 bases: TGTGCCAGCATCCCGGACAACTCCTACGAGCAGTACTTC.

This clonotype was observed a few times. The rearrangement joins TRBV5-4 to TRBJ2-1, with 12 bases identical to TRBD2. The CDR3 has 15 amino acids. Germline lookup yields CDR1 SGHNT and CDR2 YYREEE (reference sequence). Trimming took 6 bases from V and 8 from J; bases not matched to a gene: 9. For the CDR3, the DNA is TGTGCCAGCAACCACGGGACTAGCGGGTTCTATGAGCAGTTCTTC. It translates to CASNHGTSGFYEQFF.

This clonotype has a handful of counts. V and J are TRBV4-1 and TRBJ2-6; possibly TRBD2 for D (6 bases). V dropped 3 bases and J dropped 0 bases, with 18 bases sitting between them. Per germline, CDR1 MGHRA and CDR2 YSYEKL. The CDR3 runs 19 residues. The CDR3, as DNA: TGCGCCAGCAGCCAGGAGGGGAGAAACAGGATCTCTGGGGCCAACGTCCTGACTTTC. It specifies CASSQEGRNRISGANVLTF.

This clonotype was recorded at least ten times. V usage is TRBV7-2 and J usage is TRBJ1-4; tentatively, D is TRBD1 (6 bases). Trimming removed 3 bases from V and 7 bases from J, with 12 bases in between. This CDR3 region has 14 residues. The germline V gene encodes CDR1 SGHTA and CDR2 FQGNSA. CDR3 nucleotides: TGTGCCAGCAGCTTGGGGGGGCTCGTTGAAAAACTGTTTTTT. Translation gives CASSLGGLVEKLFF.

This clonotype was observed a few times. The chain links TRBV29-1 to TRBJ2-7, with 7 nucleotides matching TRBD1. In germline, CDR1 is SQVTM, CDR2 ANQGSEA. The CDR3 is made up of 12 amino acids. The trim removed 5 bases at V and 6 bases at J, leaving 7 bases unmatched. The CDR3 protein is CSVHPGGREQYF. DNA for the CDR3: TGCAGCGTTCATCCAGGGGGTCGCGAGCAGTACTTC.

The chain recombines TRBV12-3 or TRBV12-4 with TRBJ2-3, with 7 bases that match TRBD1. J lost 0 bases, V lost 4 bases, and 4 bases had no gene match. This CDR3 comprises 15 residues. CDR3 DNA sequence: TGTGCCAGCAGTTACAGGGGCGGTAGCACAGATACGCAGTATTTT. Protein sequence: CASSYRGGSTDTQYF.

The rearrangement links TRBV20-1 to TRBJ2-5, with D perhaps TRBD1 (5 bases). Trimming took 2 bases from V and 1 from J, leaving 11 bases between them. This CDR3 comprises 14 residues. Germline V lookup: CDR1 DFQATT, CDR2 SNEGSKA (reference sequence). Written as DNA, the CDR3 is TGCAGTGCTAGAAGCCCGCAGGGCCAAGAGACCCAGTACTTC. Translation gives CSARSPQGQETQYF.

The rearrangement joins TRBV10-3 to TRBJ2-1, with 11 bases identical to TRBD2. V lost 4 bases and J lost 7; bases outside the gene matches: 9. From germline, CDR1 is ENHRY and CDR2 SYGVKD. The CDR3 extends over 16 amino acids. In nucleotides, the CDR3 is TGTGCCATCAGTGTAAGCAATAGCGGGGGGGGAAATGAGCAGTTCTTC. Translated: CAISVSNSGGGNEQFF.

This clonotype was observed at least ten times. The chain has TRBV28 and TRBJ2-7; 7 positions match TRBD2. J lost 2 bases, V lost 5 bases, and 6 bases had no gene match. Germline V gene lookup returns CDR1 MDHEN and CDR2 SYDVKM. This CDR3 is 14 amino acids long. The CDR3 sequence: CASSGREDPYEQYF. The CDR3 nucleotides read TGTGCCAGCAGTGGCCGGGAGGACCCCTACGAGCAGTACTTC.

This clonotype has a handful of counts. The J gene is TRBJ1-1, the V gene TRBV7-2, with D uncertain. CDR3 length: 13 residues. CDR1 and CDR2 (germline): SGHTA, FQGNSA. The V and J ends lost 5 bases and 7 bases respectively, with 14 bases between them. CDR3 residues: CASSPAAVVEAFF. As DNA, the CDR3 is TGTGCCAGCAGCCCCGCGGCGGTAGTTGAAGCTTTCTTT.

The chain recombines TRBV9 with TRBJ1-6; D remains unclear. The germline V gene has CDR1 SGDLS and CDR2 YYNGEE. The CDR3 runs 16 residues. V was pared by 4 bases and J by 5 bases, with 16 bases between. DNA of the CDR3: TGTGCCAGCAGCCCCCCGGGTATCTCGGATAATTCACCCCTCCACTTT. Protein sequence: CASSPPGISDNSPLHF.

This rearrangement joins TRBV12-3 or TRBV12-4 to TRBJ2-1, with TRBD2 matching over 9 bases. V lost 4 bases to trimming and J lost 1 base; unmatched junction nucleotides: 5. The CDR3 runs to 16 residues. CDR3 in amino acids: CASSSGLASSYNEQFF. The DNA for the CDR3 is TGTGCCAGCAGTTCCGGACTAGCGTCTTCCTACAATGAGCAGTTCTTC.

This sequence joins TRBV30 and TRBJ2-7; maybe TRBD1 (6 bases). The V gene's germline CDR1 is GTSNPN and CDR2 SVGIG (reference sequence). The CDR3 contains 12 residues. The V end was cut by 5 bases, the J end by 4 bases, with 12 bases between. The DNA for the CDR3 is TGTGCCTGGGCCGGGACACCTTACGAGCAGTACTTC. This sequence encodes CAWAGTPYEQYF.

In its sample, this clonotype was seen once. A much larger clone differs by one base, so this may be a read error. The chain has TRBV3-1 and TRBJ2-3; the D is unclear. Trimming took off 4 bases at V and 5 bases at J, with 10 bases between the two ends. Germline CDR1 LGHDT, CDR2 YNNKEL (reference sequence). The CDR3 has 13 residues. CDR3 DNA: TGTGCCAGCAGCCCTTTTGGCGAAGATACGCAGTATTTT. This sequence encodes CASSPFGEDTQYF.

This clonotype was detected only a few times. The rearrangement uses TRBV5-1 and TRBJ2-7; perhaps TRBD2 as D (6 bases). Germline-derived CDR1 and CDR2 are SGHRS and YFSETQ. This CDR3 spans 15 amino acids. Trimming shortened V by 1 base and J by 3 bases, and 14 bases separated the two germline ends. This chain's CDR3 is CASSLLPAGNYEQYF. In DNA form, the CDR3 reads TGCGCCAGCAGCTTGTTACCAGCGGGCAACTACGAGCAGTACTTC.

This sequence joins TRBV15 and TRBJ2-4, with TRBD2 matching over 13 bases. CDR1 and CDR2 (germline): LNHNV, YYDKDF (reference sequence). The CDR3 is made up of 19 amino acids. The junction had 6 bases not matched to a gene; V was cut back by 1 base and J by 0 bases. In DNA, the CDR3 is TGTGCCACCAGCAGAGTGGGGACTAGCGGGACTCAAGCCAAAAACATTCAGTACTTC. This gives the protein CATSRVGTSGTQAKNIQYF. Complete variable domain (other parts from reference TRBV15 and TRBJ2-4): DAMVIQNPRYQVTQFGKPVTLSCSQTLNHNVMYWYQQKSSQAPKLLFHYYDKDFNNEADTPDNFQSRRPNTSFCFLDIRSPGLGDTAMYLCATSRVGTSGTQAKNIQYFGAGTRLSVL.

This clonotype was detected a few times. V and J are TRBV14 and TRBJ2-5, with 7 bases that match TRBD1. Germline V lookup: CDR1 SGHDN, CDR2 FVKESK. J lost 7 bases, V lost 4 bases, and 6 bases had no gene match. This CDR3 region has 13 residues. The CDR3, as DNA: TGTGCCAGCAGCCTTACAGGGGTGGTGACCCAGTACTTC. Protein sequence: CASSLTGVVTQYF. Full variable domain (missing parts from reference TRBV14 and TRBJ2-5): EAGVTQFPSHSVIEKGQTVTLRCDPISGHDNLYWYRRVMGKEIKFLLHFVKESKQDESGMPNNRFLAERTGGTYSTLKVQPAELEDSGVYFCASSLTGVVTQYFGPGTRLLVL.

This clonotype was picked up a small number of times. The chain has TRBV11-2 and TRBJ2-7, with TRBD2 identical over 8 bases. Per the germline V gene, CDR1 is SGHAT and CDR2 is FQNNGV. Losses at the gene ends were 1 base for V and 6 bases for J; bases not matched to a gene: 8. The CDR3 totals 15 residues. Written as DNA, the CDR3 is TGTGCCAGCAGCTTAGGAGGACTAGCCACTCTCGAGCAGTACTTC. It codes for CASSLGGLATLEQYF.

This clonotype was observed a handful of times. The chain combines TRBV7-2 with TRBJ2-3, with 11 bases fitting TRBD2. The CDR3 consists of 16 residues. The germline V gene has CDR1 SGHTA and CDR2 FQGNSA. The ends lost 4 bases at V and 2 bases at J; junction bases unmatched: 5. CDR3 nucleotides: TGTGCCAGCAGCTACCTAGCGGGGGGAGCCACAGATACGCAGTATTTT. This sequence encodes CASSYLAGGATDTQYF. Based on the CDR3 plus reference TRBV7-2 and TRBJ2-3, the full variable domain is GAGVSQSPSNKVTEKGKDVELRCDPISGHTALYWYRQSLGQGLEFLIYFQGNSAPDKSGLPSDRFSAERTGGSVSTLTIQRTQQEDSAVYLCASSYLAGGATDTQYFGPGTRLTVL.

This clonotype was seen more than once but under ten times. The chain uses TRBV29-1 and TRBJ1-1; weak D call: TRBD1 (5 bases). CDR1 SQVTM and CDR2 ANQGSEA come from the germline V gene. This CDR3 contains 10 residues. V was pared by 7 bases and J by 5 bases, with 8 bases between. The CDR3: CSGEGTEAFF. CDR3 sequence (DNA): TGCAGCGGGGAGGGGACTGAAGCTTTCTTT.

Turning to this clonotype: At one of its ends the junction is not consistent with the germline gene, which may arise from a read error. The J gene is TRBJ1-1, the V gene TRBV12-3 or TRBV12-4; weak D call: TRBD1 (6 bases). CDR3 size: 13 residues. This chain's CDR3 is CAGSPGADTEAFF. In DNA, the CDR3 is TGTGCCGGCAGCCCGGGGGCAGACACTGAAGCTTTCTTT.